This T cell receptor beta chain came from a study of response to subunit inactivated influenza vaccine. General study findings and limits: The authors suggested that few new T cells are recruited per seasonal influenza vaccination.

With V trimmed by 4 bases and J by 7 bases, 7 bases remained unmatched. Germline V CDR1 and CDR2: SGHDT, YYEEEE. The length of the CDR3 is 14 residues. TCRdb re-analysed the RT-PCR reads in MiXCR, keeping a single row per CDR3 protein. The data contain 450,000 to 600,000 distinct CDR3 sequences, 7.5% to 8.5% of them seen just once; the ten biggest clones take up 13%. About this clonotype itself: The antigen is undetermined.

This TCR was recovered from a man between 50 and 75 years old who received an inactivated influenza vaccine. Specimen: PBMCs from blood, collected less than 30 months after vaccination. The V and J genes are TRBV5-6 and TRBJ1-4; 7 bases align to TRBD1. CDR3 sequence (DNA): TGTGCCAGCAGCCCGGGGCGGGACAGTGAAAAACTGTTTTTT. It specifies CASSPGRDSEKLFF.